This T cell receptor beta chain was profiled in a study of cytomegalovirus exposure and HLA in healthy donors. To note about this clone: The antigen is not known.

Study observations and caveats: The authors listed 150 to 200 TCR beta chains as cytomegalovirus-associated. Most sequenced TCRs were rare (though some public TCRs occurred in many donors).

This CDR3 contains 15 residues. Germline V gene sequence: CDR1 LNHDA, CDR2 SQIVND (reference sequence). Trimming pared 3 bases from V and 4 bases from J, leaving 16 bases between. Sequenced by immunoSEQ multiplex PCR; TCRdb stores in-frame clones only, minus some. The sample shows under 75,000 clones, around 96% of them seen only once. The TCR sequence derives from a young woman in good health and CMV-seronegative. The chain employs TRBV19 and TRBJ2-7; the D gene is possibly TRBD2 (6 bases). The specimen was PBMCs. The CDR3 sequence is CASSIGQGGGYEQYF. In DNA form, the CDR3 reads TGTGCCAGTAGTATCGGCCAGGGAGGTGGGTACGAGCAGTACTTC.